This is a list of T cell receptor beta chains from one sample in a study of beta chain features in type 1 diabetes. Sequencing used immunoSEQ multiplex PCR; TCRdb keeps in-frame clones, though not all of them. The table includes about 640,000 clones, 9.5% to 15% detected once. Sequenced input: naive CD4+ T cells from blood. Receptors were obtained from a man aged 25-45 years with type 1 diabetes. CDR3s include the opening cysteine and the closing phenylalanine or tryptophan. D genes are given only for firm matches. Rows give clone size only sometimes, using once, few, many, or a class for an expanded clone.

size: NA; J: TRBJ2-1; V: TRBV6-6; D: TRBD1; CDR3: CASRYRDRGNEQFF; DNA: TGTGCCAGCAGATACCGGGACAGGGGTAATGAGCAGTTCTTC
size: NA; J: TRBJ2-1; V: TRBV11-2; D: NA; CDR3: CASSSPGKGNEQFF; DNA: TGTGCCAGCAGCTCCCCCGGGAAGGGCAATGAGCAGTTCTTC
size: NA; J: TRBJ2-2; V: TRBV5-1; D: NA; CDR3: CASSLVRATNTGELFF; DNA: TGCGCCAGCAGCTTGGTTCGGGCGACGAACACCGGGGAGCTGTTTTTT
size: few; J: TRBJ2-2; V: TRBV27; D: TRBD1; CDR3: CASSEGTGSGTGELFF; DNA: TGTGCCAGCAGTGAAGGGACAGGCTCGGGCACCGGGGAGCTGTTTTTT
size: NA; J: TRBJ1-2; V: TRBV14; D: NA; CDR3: CASSQGLGSYGYTF; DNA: TGTGCCAGCAGCCAAGGTTTAGGATCCTATGGCTACACCTTC
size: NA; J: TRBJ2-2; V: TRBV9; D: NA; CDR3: CASSVEGGSGELFF; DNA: TGTGCCAGCAGCGTAGAAGGAGGGTCCGGGGAGCTGTTTTTT
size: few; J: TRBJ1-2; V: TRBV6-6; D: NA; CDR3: CASSDNYNYGYTF; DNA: TGTGCCAGCAGTGATAATTATAACTATGGCTACACCTTC
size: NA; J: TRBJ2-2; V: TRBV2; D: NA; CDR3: CASSWTANTGELFF; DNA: TGTGCCAGCAGCTGGACAGCGAACACCGGGGAGCTGTTTTTT
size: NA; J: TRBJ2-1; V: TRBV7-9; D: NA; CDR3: CASSLAGRYNEQFF; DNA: TGTGCCAGCAGCTTAGCGGGACGTTACAATGAGCAGTTCTTC
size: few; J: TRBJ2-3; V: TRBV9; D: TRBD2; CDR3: CASSVGTVGTSGGPHTQYF; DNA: TGTGCCAGCAGCGTAGGGACCGTCGGGACTAGCGGGGGACCACATACGCAGTATTTT
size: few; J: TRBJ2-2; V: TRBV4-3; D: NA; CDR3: CASSQGRTILNTGELFF; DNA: TGCGCCAGCAGCCAAGGTCGAACTATCCTTAACACCGGGGAGCTGTTTTTT
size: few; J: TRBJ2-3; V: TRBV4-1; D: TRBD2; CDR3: CASSQDAASGRTDTQYF; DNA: TGCGCCAGCAGCCAAGACGCGGCTAGCGGACGCACAGATACGCAGTATTTT
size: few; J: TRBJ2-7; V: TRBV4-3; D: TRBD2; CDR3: CASSLTGTSHEQYF; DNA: TGCGCCAGCAGCCTTACCGGGACTAGCCACGAGCAGTACTTC
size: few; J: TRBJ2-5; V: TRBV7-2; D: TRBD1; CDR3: CASSLDGTGVGETQYF; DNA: TGTGCCAGCAGCTTAGATGGGACAGGGGTTGGAGAGACCCAGTACTTC
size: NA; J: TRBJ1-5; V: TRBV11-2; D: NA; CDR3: CASSLAGFESQPQHF; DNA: TGTGCCAGCAGCTTAGCAGGGTTCGAAAGTCAGCCCCAGCATTTT
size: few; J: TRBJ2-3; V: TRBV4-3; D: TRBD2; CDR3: CASSQVPRLAGSTDTQYF; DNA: TGCGCCAGCAGCCAAGTACCCCGTTTAGCGGGGAGCACAGATACGCAGTATTTT
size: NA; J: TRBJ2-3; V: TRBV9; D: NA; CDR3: CASSVTSGTDTQYF; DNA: TGTGCCAGCAGCGTGACTTCTGGCACAGATACGCAGTATTTT
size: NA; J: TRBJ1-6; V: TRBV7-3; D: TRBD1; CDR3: CASSLEGQGNSPLHF; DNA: TGTGCCAGCAGCTTAGAGGGACAGGGTAATTCACCCCTCCACTTT
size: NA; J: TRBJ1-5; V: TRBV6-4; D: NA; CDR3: CARGRGNQPQHF; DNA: TGTGCCAGGGGCAGGGGCAATCAGCCCCAGCATTTT
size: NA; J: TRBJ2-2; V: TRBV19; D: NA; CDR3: CASSGRLSGELFF; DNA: TGTGCCAGTAGCGGACGGTTGTCCGGGGAGCTGTTTTTT